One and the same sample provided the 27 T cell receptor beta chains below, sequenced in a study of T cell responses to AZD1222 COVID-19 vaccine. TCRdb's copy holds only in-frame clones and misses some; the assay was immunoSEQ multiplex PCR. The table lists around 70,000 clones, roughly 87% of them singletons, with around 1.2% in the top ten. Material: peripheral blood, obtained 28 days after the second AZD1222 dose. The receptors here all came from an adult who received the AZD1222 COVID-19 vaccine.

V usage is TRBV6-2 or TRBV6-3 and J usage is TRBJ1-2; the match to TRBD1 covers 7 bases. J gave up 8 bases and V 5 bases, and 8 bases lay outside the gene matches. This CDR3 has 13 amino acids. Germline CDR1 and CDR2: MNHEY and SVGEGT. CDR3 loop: CASSPTGSRGYTF. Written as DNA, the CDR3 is TGTGCCAGCAGTCCGACAGGGTCGAGAGGCTACACCTTC.

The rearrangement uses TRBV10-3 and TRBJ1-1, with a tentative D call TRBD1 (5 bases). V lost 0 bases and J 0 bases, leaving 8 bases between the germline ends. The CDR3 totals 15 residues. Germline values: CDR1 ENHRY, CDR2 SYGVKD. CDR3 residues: CAISESARVNTEAFF. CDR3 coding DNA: TGTGCCATCAGTGAGTCGGCCAGGGTGAACACTGAAGCTTTCTTT.

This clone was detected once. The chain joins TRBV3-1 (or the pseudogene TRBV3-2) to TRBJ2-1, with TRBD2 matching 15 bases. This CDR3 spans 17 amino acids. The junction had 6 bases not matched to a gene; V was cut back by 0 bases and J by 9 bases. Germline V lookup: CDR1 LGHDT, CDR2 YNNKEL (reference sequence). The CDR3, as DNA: TGTGCCAGCAGCCAAGATCTCCGGACTAGCGGGAGGGGTGAGCAGTTCTTC. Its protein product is CASSQDLRTSGRGEQFF.

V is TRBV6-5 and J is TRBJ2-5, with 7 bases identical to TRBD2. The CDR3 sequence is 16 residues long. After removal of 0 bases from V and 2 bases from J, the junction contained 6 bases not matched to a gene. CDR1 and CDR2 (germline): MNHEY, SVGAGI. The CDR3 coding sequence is TGTGCCAGCAGTTACTCGAGGTCTAGCGGACAAGAGACCCAGTACTTC. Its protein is CASSYSRSSGQETQYF.

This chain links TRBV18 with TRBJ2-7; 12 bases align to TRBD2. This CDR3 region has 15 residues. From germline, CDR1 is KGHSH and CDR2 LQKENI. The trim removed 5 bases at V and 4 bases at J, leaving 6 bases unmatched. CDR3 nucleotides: TGTGCCAGCTCAACATCCGGGACTAGCGGGTACGAGCAGTACTTC. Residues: CASSTSGTSGYEQYF.

CDR3 nucleotides: TGTGCCAGCAGCCGAACCGGGACAGCTGGAAACACCATATATTTT. Translated, it gives CASSRTGTAGNTIYF. The chain is built from TRBV3-1 (or the pseudogene TRBV3-2) and TRBJ1-3; 7 positions match TRBD1. The germline V gene encodes CDR1 LGHDT and CDR2 YNNKEL (reference sequence). J gave up 2 bases and V 4 bases, and 5 bases lay outside the gene matches. The CDR3 runs to 15 residues.

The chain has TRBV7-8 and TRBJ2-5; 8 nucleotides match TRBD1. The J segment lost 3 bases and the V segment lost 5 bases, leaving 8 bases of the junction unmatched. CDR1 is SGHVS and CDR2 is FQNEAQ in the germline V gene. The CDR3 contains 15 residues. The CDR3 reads CASSPRTGQKETQYF. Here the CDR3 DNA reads TGTGCCAGCAGCCCCCGGACAGGGCAGAAAGAGACCCAGTACTTC.

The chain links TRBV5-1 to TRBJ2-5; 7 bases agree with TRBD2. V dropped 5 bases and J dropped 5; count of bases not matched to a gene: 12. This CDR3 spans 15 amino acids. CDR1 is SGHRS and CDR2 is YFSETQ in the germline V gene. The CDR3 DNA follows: TGCGCCAGCAGTCGCTGGGGGGGGAATGGGGAGACCCAGTACTTC. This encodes CASSRWGGNGETQYF.

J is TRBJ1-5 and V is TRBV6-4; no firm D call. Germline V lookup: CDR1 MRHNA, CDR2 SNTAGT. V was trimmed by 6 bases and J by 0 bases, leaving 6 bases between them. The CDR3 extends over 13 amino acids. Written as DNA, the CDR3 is TGTGCCAGCAGCCAAGATAGCAATCAGCCCCAGCATTTT. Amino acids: CASSQDSNQPQHF.

DNA for the CDR3: TGTGCCAGCAGTTACCTACAGGGGAACACTGAAGCTTTCTTT. It encodes CASSYLQGNTEAFF. This sequence joins TRBV6-5 and TRBJ1-1; D is possibly TRBD1 (6 bases). Germline assignment: CDR1 MNHEY and CDR2 SVGAGI. The CDR3 consists of 14 residues. The V end was cut by 2 bases, the J end by 1 base, with 8 bases between.

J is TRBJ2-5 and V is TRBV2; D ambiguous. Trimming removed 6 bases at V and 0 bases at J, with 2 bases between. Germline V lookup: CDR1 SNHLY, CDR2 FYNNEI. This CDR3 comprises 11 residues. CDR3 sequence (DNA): TGTGCCAGCAGATACCAAGAGACCCAGTACTTC. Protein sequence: CASRYQETQYF.

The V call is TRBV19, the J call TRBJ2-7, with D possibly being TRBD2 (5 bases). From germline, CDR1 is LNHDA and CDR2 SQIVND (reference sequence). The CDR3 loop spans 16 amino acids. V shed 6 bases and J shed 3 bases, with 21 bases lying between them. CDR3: CASSSNSPPGDYEQYF. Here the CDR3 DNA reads TGTGCCAGTAGCTCTAACAGTCCCCCCGGGGACTACGAGCAGTACTTC. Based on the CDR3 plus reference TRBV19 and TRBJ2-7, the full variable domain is DGGITQSPKYLFRKEGQNVTLSCEQNLNHDAMYWYRQDPGQGLRLIYYSQIVNDFQKGDIAEGYSVSREKKESFPLTVTSAQKNPTAFYLCASSSNSPPGDYEQYFGPGTRLTVT.

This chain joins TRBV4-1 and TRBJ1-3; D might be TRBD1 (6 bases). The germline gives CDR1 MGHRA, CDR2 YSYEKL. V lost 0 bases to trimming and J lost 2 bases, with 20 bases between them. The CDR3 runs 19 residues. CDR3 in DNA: TGCGCCAGCAGCCAAGAGCCGGTGACGGGAGGGGGTCCTGGAAACACCATATATTTT. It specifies CASSQEPVTGGGPGNTIYF.

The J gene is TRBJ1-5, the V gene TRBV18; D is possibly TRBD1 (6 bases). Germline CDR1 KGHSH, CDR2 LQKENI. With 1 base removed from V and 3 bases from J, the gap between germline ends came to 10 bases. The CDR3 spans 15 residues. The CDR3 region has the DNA TGTGCCAGCTCACCACGTCAGGGGCACAATCAGCCCCAGCATTTT. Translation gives CASSPRQGHNQPQHF. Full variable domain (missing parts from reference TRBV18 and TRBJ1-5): NAGVMQNPRHLVRRRGQEARLRCSPMKGHSHVYWYRQLPEEGLKFMVYLQKENIIDESGMPKERFSAEFPKEGPSILRIQQVVRGDSAAYFCASSPRQGHNQPQHFGDGTRLSIL.

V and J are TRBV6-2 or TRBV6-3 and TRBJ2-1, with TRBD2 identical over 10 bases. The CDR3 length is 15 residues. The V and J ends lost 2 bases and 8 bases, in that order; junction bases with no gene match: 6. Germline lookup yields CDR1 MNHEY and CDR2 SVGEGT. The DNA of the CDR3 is TGTGCCAGCAGTTACGGGGCTAGCGGGAGTGATGAGCAGTTCTTC. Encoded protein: CASSYGASGSDEQFF.

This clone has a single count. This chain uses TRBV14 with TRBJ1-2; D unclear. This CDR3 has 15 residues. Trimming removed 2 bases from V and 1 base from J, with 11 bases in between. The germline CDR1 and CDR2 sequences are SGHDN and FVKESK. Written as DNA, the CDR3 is TGTGCCAGCAGCCAATGGTACGGAAATAACTATGGCTACACCTTC. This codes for CASSQWYGNNYGYTF.

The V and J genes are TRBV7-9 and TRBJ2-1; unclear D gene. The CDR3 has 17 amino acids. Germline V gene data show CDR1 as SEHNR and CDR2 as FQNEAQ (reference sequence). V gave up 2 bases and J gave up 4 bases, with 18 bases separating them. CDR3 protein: CASSLSSGRSRYNEQFF. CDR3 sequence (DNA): TGTGCCAGCAGCTTATCGTCAGGCCGTAGTCGATACAATGAGCAGTTCTTC.

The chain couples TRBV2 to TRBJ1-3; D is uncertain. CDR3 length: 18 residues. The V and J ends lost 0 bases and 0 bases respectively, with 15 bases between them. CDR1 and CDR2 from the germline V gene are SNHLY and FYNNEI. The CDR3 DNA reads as TGTGCCAGCAGTGAAGCGGCAGCCTTGGAGAGCTCTGGAAACACCATATATTTT. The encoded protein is CASSEAAALESSGNTIYF.

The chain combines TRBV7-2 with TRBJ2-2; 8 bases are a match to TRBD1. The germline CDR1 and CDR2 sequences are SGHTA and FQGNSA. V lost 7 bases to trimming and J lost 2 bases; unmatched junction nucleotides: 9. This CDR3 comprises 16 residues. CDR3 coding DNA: TGTGCCAGCAACCTCTTAGGACAGGGAAACACCGGGGAGCTGTTTTTT. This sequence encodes CASNLLGQGNTGELFF. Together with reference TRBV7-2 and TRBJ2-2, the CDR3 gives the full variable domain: GAGVSQSPSNKVTEKGKDVELRCDPISGHTALYWYRQSLGQGLEFLIYFQGNSAPDKSGLPSDRFSAERTGGSVSTLTIQRTQQEDSAVYLCASNLLGQGNTGELFFGEGSRLTVL.

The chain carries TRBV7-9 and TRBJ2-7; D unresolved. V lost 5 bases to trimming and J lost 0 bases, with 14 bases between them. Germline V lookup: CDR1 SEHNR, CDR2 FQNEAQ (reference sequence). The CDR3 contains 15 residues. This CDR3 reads CASSLGSSRSYEQYF. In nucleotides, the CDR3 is TGTGCCAGCAGCCTAGGATCCTCTCGCTCCTACGAGCAGTACTTC.

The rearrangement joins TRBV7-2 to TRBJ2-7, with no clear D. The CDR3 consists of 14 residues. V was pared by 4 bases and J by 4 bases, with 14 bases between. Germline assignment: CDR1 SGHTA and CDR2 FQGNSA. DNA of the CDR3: TGTGCCAGCAGCTCAAGAGAGTGGGGTTACGAGCAGTACTTC. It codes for CASSSREWGYEQYF.

As DNA, the CDR3 is TGTGCCAGCAGCCCCCTTTACAATGAGCAGTTCTTC. Translation: CASSPLYNEQFF. The chain has TRBV9 and TRBJ2-1; no definite D call. The V and J ends lost 4 bases and 4 bases respectively, with 6 bases between them. Germline V CDR1 and CDR2: SGDLS, YYNGEE. The CDR3 length is 12 residues. Complete variable domain (other parts from reference TRBV9 and TRBJ2-1): DSGVTQTPKHLITATGQRVTLRCSPRSGDLSVYWYQQSLDQGLQFLIQYYNGEERAKGNILERFSAQQFPDLHSELNLSSLELGDSALYFCASSPLYNEQFFGPGTRLTVL.

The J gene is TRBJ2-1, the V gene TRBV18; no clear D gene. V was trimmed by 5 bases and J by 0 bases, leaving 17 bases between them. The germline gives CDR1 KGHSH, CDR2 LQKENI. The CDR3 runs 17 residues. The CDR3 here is CASSNRGSLSSYNEQFF. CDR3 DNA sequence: TGTGCCAGCTCAAACCGTGGCTCTTTAAGCTCCTACAATGAGCAGTTCTTC.

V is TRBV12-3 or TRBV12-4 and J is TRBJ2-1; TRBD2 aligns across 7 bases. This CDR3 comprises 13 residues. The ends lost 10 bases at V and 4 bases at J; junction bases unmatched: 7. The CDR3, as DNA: TGTGCCACCCTTGCGGGAGAGTACAATGAGCAGTTCTTC. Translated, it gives CATLAGEYNEQFF.

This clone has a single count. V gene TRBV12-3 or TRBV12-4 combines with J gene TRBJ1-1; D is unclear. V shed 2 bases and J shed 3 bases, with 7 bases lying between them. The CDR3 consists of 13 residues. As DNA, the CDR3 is TGTGCCAGCAGTTTACTACGGGACACTGAAGCTTTCTTT. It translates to CASSLLRDTEAFF.

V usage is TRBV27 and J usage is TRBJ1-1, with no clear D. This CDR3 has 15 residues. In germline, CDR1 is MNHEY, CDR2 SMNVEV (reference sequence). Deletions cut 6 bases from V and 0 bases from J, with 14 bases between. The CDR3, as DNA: TGTGCCAGCAGGCGTCCGGGGTGGATGAACACTGAAGCTTTCTTT. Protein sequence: CASRRPGWMNTEAFF.

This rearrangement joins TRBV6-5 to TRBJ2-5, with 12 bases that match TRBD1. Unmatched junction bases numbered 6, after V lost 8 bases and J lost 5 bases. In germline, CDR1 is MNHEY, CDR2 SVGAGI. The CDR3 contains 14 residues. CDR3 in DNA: TGTGCCAGCCGGGACAGGGGGCGCGGCGAGACCCAGTACTTC. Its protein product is CASRDRGRGETQYF.